This T cell receptor beta chain was identified during a study of tumor-infiltrating lymphocytes in primary liver carcinoma. cDNA specific to TCR beta was made from 500 ng of total RNA, with a constant-region primer employed for priming. It was through three nested multiplex PCR rounds of slightly modified ARM-PCR that TCR beta libraries arose. Each CDR3 protein gets one entry after TCRdb re-called the multiplex PCR reads with MiXCR. The sample shows fewer than 350,000 distinct CDR3 sequences, 55% to 65% of them seen only once. In regard to this clonotype: This clone may be a read error of a much larger clone one base away.

The study extracted blood RNA from unsorted whole blood and also extracted germline DNA. The clonotype originates from a man in his forties or fifties with primary liver carcinoma and hepatitis B virus infection. Sequences were obtained from peripheral blood.

The CDR3 DNA reads TGCAGCGTAAAGGTGGGGAGTCTACGGGAGCAGTACTTC. Translating gives CSVKVGSLREQYF. The chain has TRBV29-1 and TRBJ2-7, with TRBD2 as a possible D gene (5 bases). Germline V gene data show CDR1 as SQVTM and CDR2 as ANQGSEA. The CDR3 is 13 residues long. The V end was cut by 6 bases, the J end by 7 bases, with 19 bases between.